The clone carrying this T cell receptor beta chain has a handful of counts. The antigen remains undetermined. Assay: immunoSEQ multiplex PCR; the TCRdb copy retains only in-frame clones and omits some. The table includes 15,000 to 20,000 clones, 40% to 45% detected once. Germline V gene sequence: CDR1 LNHNV, CDR2 YYDKDF (reference sequence). V was clipped by 3 bases and J by 1 base; unmatched bases: 1. CDR3 length: 15 amino acids. This sample is drawn from a study of tumor-infiltrating lymphocytes in localized non-small cell lung cancer. Overall study context: From each patient, both tumor and uninvolved lung, non-adjacent to tumor, were sampled. Study-level findings and limits: T-cell fraction did not differ between immunotypes IM1 and IM2. Compared with uninvolved lung, tumors showed higher T cell infiltration by TCRbeta sequencing. Recurrence-free survival showed no association with tumor T-cell fraction.

This rearrangement joins TRBV15 to TRBJ2-3, with TRBD1 matching 10 bases. This sequence originates from a human donor with non-small cell lung cancer. The material sequenced was lung tumor tissue. CDR3 sequence reads: CATSRGTGGTDTQYF. The CDR3 nucleotides are TGTGCCACCAGCAGGGGGACAGGGGGCACAGATACGCAGTATTTT.